The next 27 T cell receptor beta chains were all read from a single sample in a study of T cell responses to AZD1222 COVID-19 vaccine. This table comes from immunoSEQ multiplex PCR, and its TCRdb copy is limited to in-frame clones, with some not included. This sample has 110,000 or so clones, with roughly 86% found just once. The starting material was peripheral blood, obtained 28 days after the second AZD1222 dose. The receptors were sampled from an adult who received the AZD1222 COVID-19 vaccine.

The V call is TRBV5-1, the J call TRBJ2-1; D is possibly TRBD2 (5 bases). The CDR3 is made up of 11 amino acids. Trimming shortened V by 5 bases and J by 9 bases, and 9 bases separated the two germline ends. Germline V lookup: CDR1 SGHRS, CDR2 YFSETQ. In DNA, the CDR3 is TGCGCCAGCAGACTAGATGTTGAGCAGTTCTTC. It translates to CASRLDVEQFF.

V and J are TRBV6-5 and TRBJ1-5; tentatively, D is TRBD1 (6 bases). CDR1 is MNHEY and CDR2 is SVGAGI in the germline V gene. V lost 0 bases to trimming and J lost 4 bases, with 10 bases between them. The CDR3 sequence is 15 residues long. CDR3 sequence (DNA): TGTGCCAGCAGTTACTCAGCAAGGGGGAATCAGCCCCAGCATTTT. As protein: CASSYSARGNQPQHF.

V gene TRBV7-9 combines with J gene TRBJ1-6, with TRBD1 matching 7 bases. J gave up 8 bases and V 5 bases, and 9 bases lay outside the gene matches. Germline CDR1 reads SEHNR; CDR2 reads FQNEAQ (reference sequence). This CDR3 has 15 residues. As DNA, the CDR3 is TGTGCCAGCAGCCTACAGGGGCAGGGGGATTCACCCCTCCACTTT. Encoded protein: CASSLQGQGDSPLHF. Variable domain in full (rest from reference TRBV7-9 and TRBJ1-6): DTGVSQNPRHKITKRGQNVTFRCDPISEHNRLYWYRQTLGQGPEFLTYFQNEAQLEKSRLLSDRFSAERPKGSFSTLEIQRTEQGDSAMYLCASSLQGQGDSPLHFGNGTRLTVT.

The chain combines TRBV2 with TRBJ1-2; possible D gene TRBD1, 5 bases. The germline V gene has CDR1 SNHLY and CDR2 FYNNEI. Trimming removed 0 bases at V and 5 bases at J, with 16 bases between. The CDR3 is 16 amino acids. CDR3 in DNA: TGTGCCAGCAGTGAAGCCGGGGGAGGGAGGGCTTATGGCTACACCTTC. Translating gives CASSEAGGGRAYGYTF.

The chain recombines TRBV18 with TRBJ1-3, with 7 nucleotides matching TRBD1. The CDR3 runs 15 residues. The trim removed 5 bases at V and 0 bases at J, leaving 4 bases unmatched. Germline CDR1 reads KGHSH; CDR2 reads LQKENI. This CDR3 is CASSSRDSSGNTIYF. The CDR3 DNA sequence: TGTGCCAGCTCATCCCGGGACAGCTCTGGAAACACCATATATTTT.

The chain employs TRBV14 and TRBJ1-3; unclear D gene. V was cut by 6 bases and J by 0 bases, with 12 bases left in between. CDR1 SGHDN and CDR2 FVKESK come from the germline V gene. CDR3 size: 15 residues. The DNA of the CDR3 is TGTGCCAGCAGTAGACGGAGCATCTCTGGAAACACCATATATTTT. Translated, it gives CASSRRSISGNTIYF.

The chain links TRBV30 to TRBJ2-3; D is uncertain. From germline, CDR1 is GTSNPN and CDR2 SVGIG (reference sequence). V was cut by 0 bases and J by 1 base, with 5 bases left in between. The length of the CDR3 is 13 residues. In DNA, the CDR3 is TGTGCCTGGAGTGTAATCCGCACAGATACGCAGTATTTT. It codes for CAWSVIRTDTQYF. Using reference TRBV30 and TRBJ2-3 for the parts outside the CDR3, the full variable domain is SQTIHQWPATLVQPVGSPLSLECTVEGTSNPNLYWYRQAAGRGLQLLFYSVGIGQISSEVPQNLSASRPQDRQFILSSKKLLLSDSGFYLCAWSVIRTDTQYFGPGTRLTVL.

The chain couples TRBV9 to TRBJ2-7; D may be TRBD2 (5 bases). Per germline, CDR1 SGDLS and CDR2 YYNGEE. This CDR3 is 15 amino acids long. V dropped 3 bases and J dropped 0 bases, with 13 bases sitting between them. The CDR3 loop is CASSASAASSYEQYF. DNA for the CDR3: TGTGCCAGCAGCGCATCAGCGGCCAGCTCCTACGAGCAGTACTTC. Filled out from reference TRBV9 and TRBJ2-7, the complete variable domain reads DSGVTQTPKHLITATGQRVTLRCSPRSGDLSVYWYQQSLDQGLQFLIQYYNGEERAKGNILERFSAQQFPDLHSELNLSSLELGDSALYFCASSASAASSYEQYFGPGTRLTVT.

V and J are TRBV2 and TRBJ2-7, with 7 bases identical to TRBD1. The CDR3 covers 15 residues. CDR1 and CDR2 from the germline V gene are SNHLY and FYNNEI. V dropped 4 bases and J dropped 2; count of bases not matched to a gene: 8. The chain's CDR3 is CASSVWRGGAYEQYF. DNA of the CDR3: TGTGCCAGCAGTGTGTGGCGAGGGGGCGCCTACGAGCAGTACTTC.

This clone has a single count. The chain's CDR3 is CASSLDVADTQYF. CDR3 sequence (DNA): TGTGCCAGCAGCTTAGATGTAGCAGATACGCAGTATTTT. This sequence joins TRBV11-2 and TRBJ2-3; D gene ambiguous. The V end was cut by 0 bases, the J end by 4 bases, with 5 bases between. Germline values: CDR1 SGHAT, CDR2 FQNNGV. This CDR3 has 13 residues.

V is TRBV4-2 and J is TRBJ2-7; TRBD2 aligns across 11 bases. CDR1 and CDR2 (germline): LGHNA, YNFKEQ. This CDR3 has 16 amino acids. The V and J ends lost 0 bases and 6 bases, in that order; junction bases with no gene match: 7. CDR3 DNA: TGTGCCAGCAGCCAAGATTTAGCGGGAGGGCCTCGCGAGCAGTACTTC. Its protein is CASSQDLAGGPREQYF.

CDR3 bases: TGTGCCACCAGCAGAACAAGACAGGGGCAGGGGGAGACCCAGTACTTC. Translating it yields CATSRTRQGQGETQYF. J is TRBJ2-5 and V is TRBV15; 8 bases fit TRBD1. J was trimmed by 5 bases and V by 2 bases; bases with no gene match: 10. This CDR3 comprises 16 residues. Germline CDR1 and CDR2: LNHNV and YYDKDF (reference sequence). Full variable domain (missing parts from reference TRBV15 and TRBJ2-5): DAMVIQNPRYQVTQFGKPVTLSCSQTLNHNVMYWYQQKSSQAPKLLFHYYDKDFNNEADTPDNFQSRRPNTSFCFLDIRSPGLGDTAMYLCATSRTRQGQGETQYFGPGTRLLVL.

The genes are TRBV19 and TRBJ1-4, with D possibly matching TRBD1 (6 bases). CDR3 length: 14 amino acids. CDR1 LNHDA and CDR2 SQIVND come from the germline V gene (reference sequence). The ends were cut back, 3 bases at V and 4 bases at J, with 9 bases in the middle. The DNA for the CDR3 is TGTGCCAGTAGTATTGGGGGCCATAATGAAAAACTGTTTTTT. Encoded protein: CASSIGGHNEKLFF. Using reference TRBV19 and TRBJ1-4 for the parts outside the CDR3, the full variable domain is DGGITQSPKYLFRKEGQNVTLSCEQNLNHDAMYWYRQDPGQGLRLIYYSQIVNDFQKGDIAEGYSVSREKKESFPLTVTSAQKNPTAFYLCASSIGGHNEKLFFGSGTQLSVL.

The chain recombines TRBV6-5 with TRBJ1-2, with 12 positions matching TRBD1. V was pared by 7 bases and J by 8 bases, with 5 bases of the junction left unmatched. Looked up from germline, CDR1 is MNHEY and CDR2 is SVGAGI. This CDR3 spans 13 amino acids. CDR3 sequence reads: CASTPGTGGGYTF. In DNA form, the CDR3 reads TGTGCCAGCACCCCAGGGACAGGGGGCGGCTACACCTTC.

The gene calls are TRBV19 and TRBJ1-2; D unresolved. Looked up from germline, CDR1 is LNHDA and CDR2 is SQIVND (reference sequence). The ends were cut back, 6 bases at V and 5 bases at J, with 13 bases in the middle. The CDR3 contains 13 residues. CDR3 nucleotide sequence: TGTGCCAGTAGCGGGCAGGTTCGATATGGCTACACCTTC. The encoded protein is CASSGQVRYGYTF. Full variable domain (missing parts from reference TRBV19 and TRBJ1-2): DGGITQSPKYLFRKEGQNVTLSCEQNLNHDAMYWYRQDPGQGLRLIYYSQIVNDFQKGDIAEGYSVSREKKESFPLTVTSAQKNPTAFYLCASSGQVRYGYTFGSGTRLTVV.

The chain couples TRBV9 to TRBJ1-6; TRBD1 matches at 8 bases. From germline, CDR1 is SGDLS and CDR2 YYNGEE. The V and J ends lost 4 bases and 6 bases, in that order; junction bases with no gene match: 12. CDR3 length: 17 amino acids. CDR3: CASSRVGTGIRNSPLHF. The CDR3 nucleotides are TGTGCCAGCAGCAGAGTCGGGACAGGTATTCGTAATTCACCCCTCCACTTT.

This clone was seen only once. This rearrangement joins TRBV3-1 (or the pseudogene TRBV3-2) to TRBJ1-2; D gene uncertain. This CDR3 is built from 13 residues. Trimming removed 1 base at V and 2 bases at J, with 5 bases between. Per germline, CDR1 LGHDT and CDR2 YNNKEL (reference sequence). The CDR3 DNA reads TGTGCCAGCAGCCAAGGAGAAAACTATGGCTACACCTTC. Its protein is CASSQGENYGYTF.

CDR3 DNA: TGCGCCAGCAGCTTGGCTAGCGGGAGCCCCACCTTTCGAATCCACGAGCAGTACTTC. It specifies CASSLASGSPTFRIHEQYF. This rearrangement joins TRBV5-1 to TRBJ2-7; TRBD2 matches at 10 bases. Germline V lookup: CDR1 SGHRS, CDR2 YFSETQ. V gave up 0 bases and J gave up 5 bases; unmatched junction bases: 17. The CDR3 has 19 residues.

This clone was seen a single time. The J gene is TRBJ2-6, the V gene TRBV4-1; D perhaps matches TRBD2 (7 bases). The CDR3 covers 19 residues. Trimming stripped 0 bases from V and 0 bases from J, with 15 bases between. The germline V gene encodes CDR1 MGHRA and CDR2 YSYEKL. The CDR3 is CASSQDQSGTFSGANVLTF. For the CDR3, the DNA is TGCGCCAGCAGCCAAGATCAAAGCGGGACATTCTCTGGGGCCAACGTCCTGACTTTC.

This chain joins TRBV6-1 and TRBJ2-1, with 8 bases matching TRBD1. Per germline, CDR1 MNHNS and CDR2 SASEGT. Trimming at V came to 3 bases and at J to 1 base, leaving 5 bases not matched to a gene. The CDR3 is 16 amino acids. CDR3 amino acids: CASSEDRAFSYNEQFF. The CDR3 region has the DNA TGTGCCAGCAGTGAGGACAGGGCCTTTTCCTACAATGAGCAGTTCTTC.

V gene TRBV5-1 combines with J gene TRBJ2-1, with 10 bases identical to TRBD1. CDR1 is SGHRS and CDR2 is YFSETQ in the germline V gene. This CDR3 region has 15 residues. V gave up 4 bases and J gave up 5 bases; unmatched junction bases: 6. The CDR3 is CASSKTGTGDNEQFF. The CDR3 nucleotides are TGCGCCAGCAGCAAAACCGGGACAGGGGACAATGAGCAGTTCTTC.

The chain links TRBV27 to TRBJ2-7, with D unresolved. Trimming left V 0 bases short and J 6 bases short, with 6 bases between. Germline CDR1 is MNHEY and CDR2 is SMNVEV (reference sequence). The CDR3 length is 12 residues. CDR3 nucleotide sequence: TGTGCCAGCAGTTTATCAGGGTTCGAGCAGTACTTC. Its translation is CASSLSGFEQYF.

The V and J genes are TRBV7-8 and TRBJ1-4; 7 bases map to TRBD1. From germline, CDR1 is SGHVS and CDR2 FQNEAQ. V dropped 7 bases and J dropped 6; count of bases not matched to a gene: 8. CDR3 length equals 14 residues. In DNA form, the CDR3 reads TGTGCCAGCACGCAGACAGGGAACGATGAAAAACTGTTTTTT. Amino acids: CASTQTGNDEKLFF.

V is TRBV19 and J is TRBJ1-2, with D possibly TRBD1 on 6 matching bases. This CDR3 region has 16 residues. Germline-derived CDR1 and CDR2 are LNHDA and SQIVND (reference sequence). The V gene lost 3 bases and the J gene lost 0 bases, with 14 bases spanning the gap. CDR3 coding DNA: TGTGCCAGTAGTATGACAGGCCTTGAAGCTAACTATGGCTACACCTTC. This gives the protein CASSMTGLEANYGYTF. Together with reference TRBV19 and TRBJ1-2, the CDR3 gives the full variable domain: DGGITQSPKYLFRKEGQNVTLSCEQNLNHDAMYWYRQDPGQGLRLIYYSQIVNDFQKGDIAEGYSVSREKKESFPLTVTSAQKNPTAFYLCASSMTGLEANYGYTFGSGTRLTVV.

The chain combines TRBV19 with TRBJ2-2, with D perhaps TRBD1 (6 bases). Trimming shortened V by 7 bases and J by 5 bases, and 14 bases separated the two germline ends. This CDR3 comprises 14 residues. CDR1 and CDR2 from the germline V gene are LNHDA and SQIVND (reference sequence). Written as DNA, the CDR3 is TGTGCCAGTAACGTGGACAGATGGACCGGGGAGCTGTTTTTT. Translated, it gives CASNVDRWTGELFF.

The V and J genes are TRBV9 and TRBJ1-3; no definite D call. Germline V gene data show CDR1 as SGDLS and CDR2 as YYNGEE. The CDR3 is made up of 17 amino acids. The V end was cut by 0 bases, the J end by 0 bases, with 13 bases between. The CDR3 loop reads CASSVGLTVTSGNTIYF. Here the CDR3 DNA reads TGTGCCAGCAGCGTAGGGCTAACGGTGACCTCTGGAAACACCATATATTTT.

V gene TRBV21-1 combines with J gene TRBJ1-5; TRBD1 reflects the table's D call only, with no check against the DNA. TRBV21-1 is a listed pseudogene. This CDR3 has 17 residues. CDR3 residues: CASSKEPGQGARQPQHF. The CDR3 region has the DNA TGTGCCAGCAGCAAAGAACCGGGACAGGGGGCTCGTCAGCCCCAGCATTTT.